This T cell receptor (beta chain) emerged from a study of T cell repertoires in cytomegalovirus infection. Whole-study context: The public TCR beta signatures pointed to both CMV infection and matching HLA type.

Findings and limits, study-wide: Using cumulative public TCR beta family frequency, the authors identified those who carried CMV together with the relevant HLA. HLA-C-restricted TCR beta clonotypes specific for CMV led the ex vivo response.

On this clonotype: Its antigen is not identified.

Looked up from germline, CDR1 is MDHEN and CDR2 is SYDVKM. This CDR3 is 16 amino acids long. V lost 5 bases to trimming and J lost 1 base, with 15 bases between them. TCRdb reprocessed the reads with MiXCR, giving one entry per CDR3 protein. Of around 740,000 distinct CDR3 sequences detected, roughly a third appear once; the ten largest clones hold 2.5% to 3.5%. V is TRBV28 and J is TRBJ1-5, with D possibly being TRBD1 (5 bases). Specimen: PBMCs. The source is a human donor in good health (CMV status not recorded). Some clones in this sample may be carry-over from other donors' samples. DNA for the CDR3: TGTGCCAGCAGTCACCTGGGGCTCCGGAGCAATCAGCCCCAGCATTTT. It encodes CASSHLGLRSNQPQHF.